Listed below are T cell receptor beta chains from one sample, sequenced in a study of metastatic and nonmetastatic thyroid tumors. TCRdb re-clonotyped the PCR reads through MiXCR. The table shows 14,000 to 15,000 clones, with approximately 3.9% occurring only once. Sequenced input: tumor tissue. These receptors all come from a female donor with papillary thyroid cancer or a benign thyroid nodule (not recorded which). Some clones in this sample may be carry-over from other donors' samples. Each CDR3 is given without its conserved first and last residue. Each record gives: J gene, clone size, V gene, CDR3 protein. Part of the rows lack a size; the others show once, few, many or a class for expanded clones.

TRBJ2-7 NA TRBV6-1 ATTSGRSYEHY
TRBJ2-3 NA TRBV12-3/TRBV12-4 ASSLAEAGQGY
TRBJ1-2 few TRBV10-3 AISDGITDYGYT
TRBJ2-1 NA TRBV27 ASSFRGAGVNYNEQF
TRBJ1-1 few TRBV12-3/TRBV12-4 ASSFWHPTSVNTEAF
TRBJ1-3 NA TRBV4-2 ASSRLWTGQLSSGNTIY
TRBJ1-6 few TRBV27 ASSSSGTTNSPLH
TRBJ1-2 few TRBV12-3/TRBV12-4 ASSDRAYGYT
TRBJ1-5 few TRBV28 ASSLAQGGQPQH
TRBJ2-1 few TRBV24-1 ATRASDEQF
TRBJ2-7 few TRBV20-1 SARPTTSVIGYEQY
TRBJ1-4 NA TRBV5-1 ASRRDSTNEKLF
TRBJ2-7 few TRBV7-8 ASRLAGGHEQY
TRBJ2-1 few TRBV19 ASKKGNNNNEQF
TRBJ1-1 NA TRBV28 ASWDSSNTEAF
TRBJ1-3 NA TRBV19 ASSIKGTGGADGNTIY
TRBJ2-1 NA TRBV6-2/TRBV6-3 ASSRDRVAEQF
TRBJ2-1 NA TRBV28 SISRSGRFYNGQF
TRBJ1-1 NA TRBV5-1 ASRYRGGTEAF
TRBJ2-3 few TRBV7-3 ASSDYGLDTDTQY
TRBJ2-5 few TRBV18 ASSLDRGETQY
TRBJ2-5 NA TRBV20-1 SARSSRGLETQY
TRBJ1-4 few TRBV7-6 ASNLLEGGEKLF
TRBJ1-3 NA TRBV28 ASHKSGNTIY
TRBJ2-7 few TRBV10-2 ASSCSIGVEQY
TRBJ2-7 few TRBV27 ASSRTGPPYEQY
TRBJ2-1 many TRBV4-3 ASSQGVSHNEQF
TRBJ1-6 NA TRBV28 AGGPAESPLH
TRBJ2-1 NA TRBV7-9 ASSLGWILGFDNEQF
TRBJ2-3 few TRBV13 ASSLGGGAGDTQY
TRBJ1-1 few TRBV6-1 ASSEARTGGTEAF
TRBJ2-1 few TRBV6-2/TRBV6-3 ASRGPGEGYNEQF
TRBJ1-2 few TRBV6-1 ASRDRATGGYGYT
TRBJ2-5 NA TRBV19 ASSMGGRETQY
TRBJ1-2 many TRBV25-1 ASNAGTGGAGDGYT
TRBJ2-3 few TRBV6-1 ASSKDGVRTDTQY
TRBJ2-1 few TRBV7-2 ASSLSGTSGRYEQF
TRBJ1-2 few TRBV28 ASSLRSVSYGYT
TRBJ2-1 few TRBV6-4 ASSEDSGGGPHNEQF
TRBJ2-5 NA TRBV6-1 ASSRSVLQTQY